This TCR beta chain originates from a study of T-cell memory formation after mild COVID-19 (dated by TCRdb to 2020 to 2023). For context, the study as a whole: Most TCR sequence clusters were specific to one of the two donors. In a couple of donors, T-cell clones that expanded and contracted after mild COVID-19 were followed by sequencing TCRalpha and TCRbeta repertoires longitudinally. Two young, previously healthy adult volunteers, one female and one male, were included in the cohort. General study outcomes and caveats: Some responding clones were detected in pre-infection memory, suggesting pre-existing cross-reactive memory T cells joined the SARS-CoV-2 response. The study included only a couple of mild cases, and larger cohorts that include severe cases with pre-infection samples were judged to be necessary. Contracting CD4+ clones appeared mostly in the CM and EM memory subsets, whereas CD8+ clones were enriched in EMRA. Clones contracting from day 15 to 85 had balanced CD4/CD8 phenotypes, while a second wave expanding from day 15 to 37 was biased towards CD4+. SARS-CoV-2 specificity was not confirmed for the second-wave clones peaking on day 37.

The CDR3 runs 14 amino acids, cysteine and phenylalanine included. Of all the DNA, just the CDR3 is kept, 42 bases in frame from base 1. Trimming takes 7 bases from V and 2 bases from J, and the germline ends sit 15 bases apart. In the germline V gene, CDR1 corresponds to SGHVS and CDR2 to FQNEAQ. Regarding this clonotype: The clone's antigen remains unknown. It has no much larger one-base neighbor in the sample; base qualities were not kept.

Data came from an Illumina NovaSeq 6000. Using 5'RACE with constant-segment primers, TCRalpha and TCRbeta cDNA libraries were constructed, with sample barcodes and unique molecular identifiers added in the process. RNA was extracted from every sample with Trizol reagent. Library amplification was performed in two PCR steps, and a second sample barcode and Illumina TruSeq adapters were introduced in the second step. Sequencing of libraries was performed on an Illumina NovaSeq with 2 x 150 bp paired-end reads. In the original analysis: The reads were demultiplexed and collapsed into UMI-guided consensus sequences using migec v1.2.7. With mixcr v2.1.11, UMI consensuses were aligned to TRA and TRB V and J templates and assembled into clonotypes. A clonotype was counted as expanded or contracted only if both edgeR and NoisET called the change significant, with noise models trained on biological replicates. For edgeR calls, the thresholds were a false discovery rate-adjusted p below 0.01 and a log2 fold-change of 1. As an exploratory analysis of dynamics, max-normalized trajectories of the 1000 most abundant clonotypes were examined by PCA with hierarchical clustering. Separately sequenced CD4+ and CD8+ repertoires were used to assign a CD4 or CD8 phenotype to each responding clone. TCRdb reprocessing: public reads trimmed at Q25 with fastp, clones called with MiXCR, in-frame beta chains kept. Every CDR3 protein is listed once, alongside the most common genes and DNA of its rows. None of the V and J calls come from the authors' own analysis; TCRdb made them. Within this sample are about half a million distinct CDR3 sequences, with roughly 18% of them counted one time only. Jointly, the top ten make up roughly an eighth of the sample.

Ficoll-Paque density gradient centrifugation was used to isolate PBMCs. The TCR was taken from an adult woman who had mild COVID-19 (a few samples of this study predate the infection). The sample titles of this study are shuffled in the database, so cell type and time point are left out; the donor was told from shared clones. The sequence links TRBV7-8 to TRBJ2-7, with the D gene possibly TRBD1 or TRBD2, each one fitting 5 bases. Sequencing was performed on PBMCs or a T cell subset sorted from them (not recorded which). The nucleotide sequence reads as follows: TGTGCCAGCAACGCCTGGGACCGGCCCTACGAGCAGTACTTC. Translation gives CASNAWDRPYEQYF.